This T cell receptor (beta chain) was captured by sequencing in a study of blood T cells in healthy people across ages. The CDR3 is 14 residues long. From germline, CDR1 is DFQATT and CDR2 SNEGSKA (reference sequence). V lost 4 bases and J lost 0, with 11 bases in between. A second PCR, run for about 7 to 11 cycles, used a sample-barcoded 5' primer plus a J-beta primer mix. TCRdb itself ran the 5' RACE reads through MiXCR, one entry per CDR3 protein. The profile shows hundreds of thousands of distinct CDR3 sequences, around 36% of them singletons. Whole-study findings and limits: Comparison with aged donors showed that long-lived donors had more naive CD4+ cells and higher diversity.

The sample holds a few counts of this clonotype. Its antigen remains unidentified. The TCR originated in a young man in good health. V and J are TRBV20-1 and TRBJ2-3; tentative D call: TRBD1 (6 bases). Source material: blood. The CDR3 DNA reads TGCAGTGCTATGACAGGTATTAGCACAGATACGCAGTATTTT. Translated: CSAMTGISTDTQYF.